The present T cell receptor (beta chain) was sequenced within a study of cytomegalovirus exposure and HLA in healthy donors. Study background: The 110 or so validation repertoires, a later analysis reported, used the same platform as the 666 first-cohort repertoires.

Here immunoSEQ multiplex PCR was the method, and the copy in TCRdb shows in-frame clones only, minus some. The sample records over 200,000 clones, around 87% being singletons. Between the trimmed V and J ends, which lost 5 bases and 4 bases, there was a span of 13 bases. The length of the CDR3 is 14 residues. Germline lookup yields CDR1 MNHEY and CDR2 SMNVEV (reference sequence). The source of this sequence is a woman aged 18-29 years in good health and CMV-seropositive. This chain joins TRBV27 and TRBJ2-3; possibly TRBD2 for D (6 bases). Sequencing was performed on PBMCs. CDR3 bases: TGTGCCAGCAGTACAACGGGAGTCCCAGATACGCAGTATTTT. Translation: CASSTTGVPDTQYF.